This T cell receptor (beta chain) was sequenced during a study of T cells after yellow fever vaccination. This clonotype was detected ten times or more. Trimming removed 0 bases at V and 1 base at J, with 4 bases between. This CDR3 contains 15 residues. Germline lookup yields CDR1 SGHTA and CDR2 FQGNSA. Conversion of TCR transcripts into cDNA relied on 5'RACE template switching, which added a universal primer site and UMIs. Each CDR3 protein is one row after TCRdb ran MiXCR on the 5' RACE reads. The table has under 400,000 distinct CDR3 sequences, roughly an eighth seen once. The gene calls are TRBV7-2 and TRBJ2-6, with no clear D. Sequenced material: CD4+ T cells sorted from PBMCs, taken 15 days after the yellow fever booster vaccination. This TCR came from a man between 18 and 29 years old who received the YFV17D yellow fever vaccine. CDR3 loop: CASSLAGSGANVLTF. The CDR3 nucleotides read TGTGCCAGCAGCTTAGCAGGGTCTGGGGCCAACGTCCTGACTTTC. The full variable domain, completed using reference TRBV7-2 and TRBJ2-6, is GAGVSQSPSNKVTEKGKDVELRCDPISGHTALYWYRQSLGQGLEFLIYFQGNSAPDKSGLPSDRFSAERTGGSVSTLTIQRTQQEDSAVYLCASSLAGSGANVLTFGAGSRLTVL.